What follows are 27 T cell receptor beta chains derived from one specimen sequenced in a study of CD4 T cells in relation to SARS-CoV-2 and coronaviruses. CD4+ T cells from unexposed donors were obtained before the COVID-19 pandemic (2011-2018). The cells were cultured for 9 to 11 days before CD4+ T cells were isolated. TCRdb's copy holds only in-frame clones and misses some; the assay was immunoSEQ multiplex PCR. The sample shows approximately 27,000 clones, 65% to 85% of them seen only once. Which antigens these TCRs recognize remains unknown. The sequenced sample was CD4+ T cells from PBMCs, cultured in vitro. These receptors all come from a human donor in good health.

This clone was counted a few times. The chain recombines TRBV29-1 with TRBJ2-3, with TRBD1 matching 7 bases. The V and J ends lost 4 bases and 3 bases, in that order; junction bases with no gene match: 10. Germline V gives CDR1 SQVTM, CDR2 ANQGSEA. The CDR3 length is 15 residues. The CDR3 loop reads CSVGNVRGHTDTQYF. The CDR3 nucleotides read TGCAGCGTTGGCAACGTGAGGGGGCATACAGATACGCAGTATTTT.

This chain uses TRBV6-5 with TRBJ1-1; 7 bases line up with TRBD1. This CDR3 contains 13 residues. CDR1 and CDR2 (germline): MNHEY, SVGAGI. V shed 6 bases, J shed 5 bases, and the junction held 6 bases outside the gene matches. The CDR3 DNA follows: TGTGCCAGCAGCTCGACAGGGCGGACTGAAGCTTTCTTT. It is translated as CASSSTGRTEAFF.

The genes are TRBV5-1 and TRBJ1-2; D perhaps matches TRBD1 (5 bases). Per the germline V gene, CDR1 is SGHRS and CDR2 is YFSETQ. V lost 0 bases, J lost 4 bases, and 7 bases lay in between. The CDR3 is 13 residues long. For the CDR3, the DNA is TGCGCCAGCAGCTTGGAGGGACGCTATGGCTACACCTTC. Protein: CASSLEGRYGYTF.

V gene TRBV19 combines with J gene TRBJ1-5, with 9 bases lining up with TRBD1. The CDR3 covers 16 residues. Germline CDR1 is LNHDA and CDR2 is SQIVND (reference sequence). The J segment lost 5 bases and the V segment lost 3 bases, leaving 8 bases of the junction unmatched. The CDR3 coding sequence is TGTGCCAGTAGTATCCGGGACAGGGAGTTGGATCAGCCCCAGCATTTT. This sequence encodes CASSIRDRELDQPQHF.

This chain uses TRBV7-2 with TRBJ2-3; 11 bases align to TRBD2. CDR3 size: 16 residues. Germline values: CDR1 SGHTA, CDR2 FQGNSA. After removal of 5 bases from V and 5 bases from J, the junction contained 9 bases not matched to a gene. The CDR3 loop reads CASSAASSGRKDTQYF. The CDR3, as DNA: TGTGCCAGCAGCGCCGCGTCTAGCGGGAGGAAAGATACGCAGTATTTT.

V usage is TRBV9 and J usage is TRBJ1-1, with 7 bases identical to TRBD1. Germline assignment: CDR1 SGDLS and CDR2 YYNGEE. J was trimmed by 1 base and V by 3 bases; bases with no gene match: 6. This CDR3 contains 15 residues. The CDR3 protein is CASSGPGGGNTEAFF. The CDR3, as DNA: TGTGCCAGCAGCGGCCCAGGGGGAGGGAACACTGAAGCTTTCTTT.

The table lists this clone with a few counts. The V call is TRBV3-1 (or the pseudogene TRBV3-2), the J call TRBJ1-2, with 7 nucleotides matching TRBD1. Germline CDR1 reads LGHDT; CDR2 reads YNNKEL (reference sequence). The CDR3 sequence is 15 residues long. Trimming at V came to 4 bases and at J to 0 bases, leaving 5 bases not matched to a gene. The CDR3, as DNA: TGTGCCAGCAGCCCCCGGACAGGTACTAACTATGGCTACACCTTC. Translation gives CASSPRTGTNYGYTF.

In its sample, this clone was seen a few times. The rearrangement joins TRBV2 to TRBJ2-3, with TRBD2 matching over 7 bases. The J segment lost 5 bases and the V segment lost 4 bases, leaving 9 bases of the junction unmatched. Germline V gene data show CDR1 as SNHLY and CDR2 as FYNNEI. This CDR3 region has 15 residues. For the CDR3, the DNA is TGTGCCAGCAGTGCATGGGGGGGGAGAGGAGATACGCAGTATTTT. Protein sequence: CASSAWGGRGDTQYF. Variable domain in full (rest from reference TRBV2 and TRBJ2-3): EPEVTQTPSHQVTQMGQEVILRCVPISNHLYFYWYRQILGQKVEFLVSFYNNEISEKSEIFDDQFSVERPDGSNFTLKIRSTKLEDSAMYFCASSAWGGRGDTQYFGPGTRLTVL.

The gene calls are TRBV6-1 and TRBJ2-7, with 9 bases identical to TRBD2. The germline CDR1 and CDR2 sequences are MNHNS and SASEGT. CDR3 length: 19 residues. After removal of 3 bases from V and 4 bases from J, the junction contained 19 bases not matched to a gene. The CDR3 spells CASSDKGQAGGVGRYEQYF. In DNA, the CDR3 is TGTGCCAGCAGTGATAAAGGACAAGCGGGGGGCGTGGGGCGTTACGAGCAGTACTTC.

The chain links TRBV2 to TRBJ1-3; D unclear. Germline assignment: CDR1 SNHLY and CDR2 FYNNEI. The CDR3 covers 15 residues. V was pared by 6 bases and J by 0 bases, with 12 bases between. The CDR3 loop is CASRPVPSSGNTIYF. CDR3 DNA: TGTGCCAGCAGGCCGGTTCCGAGCTCTGGAAACACCATATATTTT.

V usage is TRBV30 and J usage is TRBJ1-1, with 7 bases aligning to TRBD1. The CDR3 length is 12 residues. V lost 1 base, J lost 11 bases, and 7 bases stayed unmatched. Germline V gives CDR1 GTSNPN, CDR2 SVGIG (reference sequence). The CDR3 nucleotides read TGTGCCTGGAGTGAAGGGGGCCAAAGGGCTTTCTTT. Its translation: CAWSEGGQRAFF.

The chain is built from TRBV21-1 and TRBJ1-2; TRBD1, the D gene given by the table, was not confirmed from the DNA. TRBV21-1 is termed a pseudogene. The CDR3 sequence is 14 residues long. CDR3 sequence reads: CASSKDFRDYGYTF. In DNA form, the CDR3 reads TGTGCCAGCAGCAAAGATTTCAGGGATTATGGCTACACCTTC.

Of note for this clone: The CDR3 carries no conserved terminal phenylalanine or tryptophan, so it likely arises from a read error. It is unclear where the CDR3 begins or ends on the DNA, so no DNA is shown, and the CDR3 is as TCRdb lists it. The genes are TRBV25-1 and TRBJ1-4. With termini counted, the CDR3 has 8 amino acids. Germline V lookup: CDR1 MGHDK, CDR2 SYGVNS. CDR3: CASSPAGM.

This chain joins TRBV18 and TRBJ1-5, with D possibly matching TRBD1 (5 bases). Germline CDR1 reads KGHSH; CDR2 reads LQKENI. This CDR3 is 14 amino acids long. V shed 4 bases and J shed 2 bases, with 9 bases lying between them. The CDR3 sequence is CASSLQGGNQPQHF. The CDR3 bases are TGTGCCAGCTCACTTCAGGGTGGCAATCAGCCCCAGCATTTT. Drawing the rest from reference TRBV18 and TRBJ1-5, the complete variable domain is NAGVMQNPRHLVRRRGQEARLRCSPMKGHSHVYWYRQLPEEGLKFMVYLQKENIIDESGMPKERFSAEFPKEGPSILRIQQVVRGDSAAYFCASSLQGGNQPQHFGDGTRLSIL.

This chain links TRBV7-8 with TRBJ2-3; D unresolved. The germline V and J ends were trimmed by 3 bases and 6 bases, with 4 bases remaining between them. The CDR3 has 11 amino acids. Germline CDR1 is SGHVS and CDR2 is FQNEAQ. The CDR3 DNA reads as TGTGCCAGCAGCTTCAAGGATACGCAGTATTTT. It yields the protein CASSFKDTQYF.

DNA of the CDR3: TGTGCCAGCAGCCCCGACAGGAGTAGAAAGGAGACCCAGTACTTC. Translation gives CASSPDRSRKETQYF. The chain carries TRBV6-5 and TRBJ2-5, with a possible D match to TRBD1 (6 bases). The CDR3 extends over 15 amino acids. Per germline, CDR1 MNHEY and CDR2 SVGAGI. Trimming cost V 6 bases and J 5 bases, with 19 bases left between them.

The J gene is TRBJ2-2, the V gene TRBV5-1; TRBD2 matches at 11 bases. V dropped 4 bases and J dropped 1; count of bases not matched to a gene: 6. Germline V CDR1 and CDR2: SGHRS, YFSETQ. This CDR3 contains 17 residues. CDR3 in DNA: TGCGCCAGCAGCATAGTCACTAGCGGGGGGAACACCGGGGAGCTGTTTTTT. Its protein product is CASSIVTSGGNTGELFF.

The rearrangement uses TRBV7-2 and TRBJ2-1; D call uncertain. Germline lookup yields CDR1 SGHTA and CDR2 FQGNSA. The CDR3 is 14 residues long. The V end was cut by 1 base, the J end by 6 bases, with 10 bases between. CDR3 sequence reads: CASSLDWLTNEQFF. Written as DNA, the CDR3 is TGTGCCAGCAGCTTAGACTGGCTCACCAATGAGCAGTTCTTC. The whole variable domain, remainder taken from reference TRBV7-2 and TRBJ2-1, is GAGVSQSPSNKVTEKGKDVELRCDPISGHTALYWYRQSLGQGLEFLIYFQGNSAPDKSGLPSDRFSAERTGGSVSTLTIQRTQQEDSAVYLCASSLDWLTNEQFFGPGTRLTVL.

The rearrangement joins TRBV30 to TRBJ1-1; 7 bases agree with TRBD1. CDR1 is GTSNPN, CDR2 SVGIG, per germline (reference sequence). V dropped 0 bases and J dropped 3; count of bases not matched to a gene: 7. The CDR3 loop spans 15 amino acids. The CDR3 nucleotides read TGTGCCTGGAGTGTTCGGCGCAGGGGGGACACTGAAGCTTTCTTT. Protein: CAWSVRRRGDTEAFF.

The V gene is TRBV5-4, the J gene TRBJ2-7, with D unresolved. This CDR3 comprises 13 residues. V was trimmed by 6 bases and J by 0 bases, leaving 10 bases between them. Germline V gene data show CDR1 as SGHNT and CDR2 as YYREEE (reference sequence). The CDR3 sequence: CASTPVNSYEQYF. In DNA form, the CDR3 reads TGTGCCAGCACCCCCGTTAACTCCTACGAGCAGTACTTC. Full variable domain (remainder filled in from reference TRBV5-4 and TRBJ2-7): ETGVTQSPTHLIKTRGQQVTLRCSSQSGHNTVSWYQQALGQGPQFIFQYYREEENGRGNFPPRFSGLQFPNYSSELNVNALELDDSALYLCASTPVNSYEQYFGPGTRLTVT.

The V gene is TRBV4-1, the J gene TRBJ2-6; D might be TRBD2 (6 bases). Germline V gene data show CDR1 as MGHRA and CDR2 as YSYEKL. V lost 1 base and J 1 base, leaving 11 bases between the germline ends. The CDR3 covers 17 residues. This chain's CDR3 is CASSQGGGPSGANVLTF. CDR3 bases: TGCGCCAGCAGCCAAGGGGGAGGACCGTCTGGGGCCAACGTCCTGACTTTC.

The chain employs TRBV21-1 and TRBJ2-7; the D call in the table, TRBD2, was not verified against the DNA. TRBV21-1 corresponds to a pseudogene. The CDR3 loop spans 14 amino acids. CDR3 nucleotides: TGTGCCAGCCCCTCAGCAGCGGGTTCCTACGAGCAGTACTTC. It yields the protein CASPSAAGSYEQYF.

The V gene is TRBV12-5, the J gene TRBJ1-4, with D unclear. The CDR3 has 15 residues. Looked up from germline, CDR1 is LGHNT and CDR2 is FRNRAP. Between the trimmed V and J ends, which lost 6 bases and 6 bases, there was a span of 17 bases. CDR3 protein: CASGPGDPSDEKLFF. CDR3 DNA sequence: TGTGCTAGTGGACCTGGGGATCCTTCCGATGAAAAACTGTTTTTT.

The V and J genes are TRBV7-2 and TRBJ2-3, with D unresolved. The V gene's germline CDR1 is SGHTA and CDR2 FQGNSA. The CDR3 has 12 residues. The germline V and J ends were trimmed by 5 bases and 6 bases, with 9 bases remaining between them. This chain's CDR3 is CASSQLRDTQYF. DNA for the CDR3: TGTGCCAGCAGCCAACTGAGGGATACGCAGTATTTT.

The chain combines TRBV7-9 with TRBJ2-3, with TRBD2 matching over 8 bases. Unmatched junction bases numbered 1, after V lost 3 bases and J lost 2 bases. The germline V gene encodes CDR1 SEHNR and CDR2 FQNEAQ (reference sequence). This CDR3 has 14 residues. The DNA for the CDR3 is TGTGCCAGCAGCTTTAGCGGGAACACAGATACGCAGTATTTT. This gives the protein CASSFSGNTDTQYF.

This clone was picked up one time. This chain's CDR3 is CASSQGGTGLNEKLFF. CDR3 nucleotides: TGCGCCAGCAGCCAAGGAGGAACAGGCCTTAATGAAAAACTGTTTTTT. The genes are TRBV4-3 and TRBJ1-4; possible D gene TRBD1, 5 bases. Looked up from germline, CDR1 is LGHNA and CDR2 is YSLEER. This CDR3 has 16 amino acids. Trimming left V 1 base short and J 4 bases short, with 13 bases between.

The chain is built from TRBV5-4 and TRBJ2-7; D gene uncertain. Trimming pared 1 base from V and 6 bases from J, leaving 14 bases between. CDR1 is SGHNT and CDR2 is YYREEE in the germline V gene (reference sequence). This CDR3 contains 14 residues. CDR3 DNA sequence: TGTGCCAGCAGCTTGTCGCTGAGGCCGGGCGAGCAGTACTTC. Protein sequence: CASSLSLRPGEQYF.